This is a list of T cell receptor beta chains from one sample in a study of Ad26.COV2.S vaccination and SARS-CoV-2 variants. Produced via immunoSEQ multiplex PCR; TCRdb's table is partial and in-frame only. The table records more than 250,000 clones, roughly 86% of them present only once. Sample: peripheral blood, taken in a trial of Ad26.COV2.S vaccine versus placebo. All receptors come from a person between 18 and 65 years old who received the Ad26.COV2.S COVID-19 vaccine or a placebo. The CDR3 runs from the conserved cysteine through the conserved F or W. A D gene is named only where the DNA matches it firmly. Part of the rows lack a size; the others show once, few, many or a class for expanded clones.

TRBJ2-7 NA TRBD2 TRBV27 CASSLGGRTEQYF TGTGCCAGCAGTTTGGGCGGGAGGACCGAGCAGTACTTC
TRBJ1-4 NA NA TRBV7-9 CASSLGQTNEKLFF TGTGCCAGCAGCTTAGGCCAGACGAATGAAAAACTGTTTTTT
TRBJ1-4 NA TRBD1 TRBV18 CASSPDRVNFNEKLFF TGTGCCAGCTCACCCGACAGGGTCAATTTCAATGAAAAACTGTTTTTT
TRBJ2-7 NA NA TRBV6-5 CASSYSGVISYEQYF TGTGCCAGCAGTTACTCCGGGGTAATCTCCTACGAGCAGTACTTC
TRBJ1-1 NA TRBD1 TRBV7-2 CASSSRDSSYTEAFF TGTGCCAGCAGCTCGCGGGACAGTTCCTACACTGAAGCTTTCTTT
TRBJ2-2 NA NA TRBV30 CAWRAKMDSSTGELFF TGTGCCTGGAGGGCAAAAATGGACAGTTCAACCGGGGAGCTGTTTTTT
TRBJ1-2 once NA TRBV11-2 CASSLASGAGRKGEGYTF TGTGCCAGCAGCTTAGCCTCCGGGGCAGGGAGAAAAGGGGAAGGCTACACCTTC
TRBJ2-7 NA NA TRBV5-8 CASSHPAGFYEQYF TGTGCCAGCAGCCACCCCGCGGGGTTTTACGAGCAGTACTTC
TRBJ2-7 NA NA TRBV11-2 CASSLDLLGAYEQYF TGTGCCAGCAGCTTAGACTTGCTAGGGGCCTACGAGCAGTACTTC
TRBJ2-7 NA TRBD1 TRBV30 CAWSGTGGRYEQYF TGTGCCTGGAGCGGGACAGGGGGCCGGTACGAGCAGTACTTC
TRBJ2-7 NA NA TRBV7-8 CASSLASGRGTVSYEQYF TGTGCCAGCAGCTTAGCGTCGGGGAGGGGGACTGTATCCTACGAGCAGTACTTC
TRBJ1-6 NA NA TRBV27 CASRPPGFDNSPLHF TGTGCCAGCAGGCCTCCGGGGTTTGATAATTCACCCCTCCACTTT
TRBJ2-1 NA TRBD2 TRBV5-1 CASSSGLADNEQFF TGCGCCAGCAGCTCGGGACTAGCGGACAATGAGCAGTTCTTC
TRBJ1-2 NA NA TRBV4-2 CASSQEGRAQGGYTF TGTGCCAGCAGCCAAGAGGGCAGGGCGCAGGGTGGCTACACCTTC
TRBJ1-5 NA NA TRBV6-2/TRBV6-3 CASSYIGVPGNQPQHF TGTGCCAGCAGTTACATAGGAGTCCCCGGCAATCAGCCCCAGCATTTT
TRBJ1-2 once NA TRBV4-1 CASSLPTGTQQGGPNYGYTF TGCGCCAGCAGCCTCCCAACAGGGACACAACAGGGAGGTCCTAACTATGGCTACACCTTC
TRBJ2-2 once NA TRBV19 CASSIHLVRGYTGELFF TGTGCCAGTAGTATCCACCTGGTCAGGGGCTACACCGGGGAGCTGTTTTTT
TRBJ2-5 once NA TRBV25-1 CASTSTVSPWETQYF TGTGCCAGCACGTCAACGGTGTCCCCTTGGGAGACCCAGTACTTC
TRBJ1-1 NA TRBD1 TRBV5-1 CASSTRGAGGWNTEAFF TGCGCCAGCAGCACCAGGGGGGCAGGGGGCTGGAACACTGAAGCTTTCTTT
TRBJ1-1 NA NA TRBV2 CASNPRPGEAFF TGTGCCAGCAACCCACGACCTGGTGAAGCTTTCTTT
TRBJ2-7 NA TRBD1 TRBV5-1 CASSSIPTGTGDYEQYF TGCGCCAGCAGCTCAATCCCAACCGGGACAGGGGACTACGAGCAGTACTTC
TRBJ1-3 NA NA TRBV7-9 CASRRIEGNTIYF TGTGCCAGCCGACGGATAGAGGGAAACACCATATATTTT
TRBJ1-1 NA NA TRBV29-1 CSAGWLGTEAFF TGCAGCGCCGGGTGGCTCGGCACTGAAGCTTTCTTT
TRBJ2-7 few TRBD2 TRBV4-2 CASSQEPAGSSYEQYF TGTGCCAGCAGCCAAGAACCAGCGGGGAGCTCCTACGAGCAGTACTTC
TRBJ2-1 NA NA TRBV7-2 CASSLDNEQFF TGTGCCAGCAGCTTAGACAATGAGCAGTTCTTC
TRBJ1-2 NA NA TRBV25-1 CASSEGGATNYGYTF TGTGCCAGCAGTGAAGGTGGGGCTACTAACTATGGCTACACCTTC
TRBJ2-5 NA NA TRBV11-2 CASSYRLGFGNGETQYF TGTGCCAGCAGTTACCGCCTCGGGTTCGGGAATGGGGAGACCCAGTACTTC
TRBJ2-6 NA NA TRBV2 CASGRGGGANVLTF TGTGCCAGCGGAAGAGGGGGTGGGGCCAACGTCCTGACTTTC
TRBJ2-7 few TRBD2 TRBV27 CASRPLAGTSSYEQYF TGTGCCAGCAGACCCTTAGCGGGTACCAGCTCCTACGAGCAGTACTTC
TRBJ2-1 NA TRBD2 TRBV27 CASSLSTLAGRFF TGTGCCAGCAGTTTATCGACTCTAGCGGGAAGGTTCTTC
TRBJ1-2 NA TRBD1 TRBV5-1 CASSLTKGQTNYGYTF TGCGCCAGCAGCTTGACCAAGGGACAGACTAACTATGGCTACACCTTC
TRBJ1-2 NA NA TRBV6-5 CASSYGSDRHYGYTF TGTGCCAGCAGTTACGGGTCAGACAGGCACTATGGCTACACCTTC
TRBJ2-3 NA TRBD2 TRBV29-1 CSVRTSWGTDTQYF TGCAGCGTGCGGACTAGCTGGGGGACAGATACGCAGTATTTT
TRBJ2-2 NA TRBD2 TRBV7-2 CASSLEASGYTGELFF TGTGCCAGCAGCTTAGAGGCTAGCGGTTACACCGGGGAGCTGTTTTTT
TRBJ2-1 NA NA TRBV6-5 CASMVRGRYNEQFF TGTGCCAGCATGGTTAGGGGCAGATACAATGAGCAGTTCTTC
TRBJ1-1 NA NA TRBV9 CASSVVDTLNTEAFF TGTGCCAGCAGCGTAGTTGACACTCTGAACACTGAAGCTTTCTTT
TRBJ1-5 once TRBD1 TRBV5-8 CASSLNSGTGYHQPQHF TGTGCCAGCAGCTTGAACTCCGGGACAGGGTACCATCAGCCCCAGCATTTT
TRBJ1-2 NA NA TRBV27 CASSSRTDGGYGYTF TGTGCCAGCAGTTCAAGAACAGATGGGGGATATGGCTACACCTTC
TRBJ2-5 NA NA TRBV2 CASSEFLEETQYF TGTGCCAGCAGTGAATTTCTTGAAGAGACCCAGTACTTC
TRBJ2-5 NA TRBD1 TRBV28 CASSSSTGTGRRQEETQYF TGTGCCAGCAGTTCCTCGACCGGGACAGGGAGACGACAAGAAGAGACCCAGTACTTC
TRBJ1-1 NA NA TRBV6-1 CASSEASRHEAFF TGTGCCAGCAGTGAAGCGAGCAGGCACGAAGCTTTCTTT
TRBJ2-7 NA TRBD2 TRBV19 CASSLAGDYEQYF TGTGCCAGTAGTCTAGCGGGCGACTACGAGCAGTACTTC
TRBJ1-1 NA NA TRBV28 CASTLEGGDPSGDRAFF TGTGCCAGCACCCTGGAAGGTGGGGACCCCTCGGGTGATAGAGCTTTCTTT
TRBJ2-5 NA NA TRBV7-2 CASSQRGGLRETQYF TGTGCCAGCAGCCAAAGGGGGGGGTTGAGGGAGACCCAGTACTTC
TRBJ2-3 NA NA TRBV11-2 CASSGGTRRDTQYF TGTGCCAGCAGCGGCGGGACCCGGCGAGATACGCAGTATTTT
TRBJ2-1 NA NA TRBV4-2 CASSWRGMKYNEQFF TGTGCCAGCAGCTGGCGGGGAATGAAGTACAATGAGCAGTTCTTC
TRBJ1-2 NA TRBD1 TRBV4-3 CASSQESRGRGGYTF TGCGCCAGCAGCCAAGAAAGCAGGGGGCGTGGTGGCTACACCTTC
TRBJ2-7 NA TRBD1 TRBV5-1 CASTPNLQGPYEQYF TGCGCCAGCACCCCGAATTTACAGGGGCCCTACGAGCAGTACTTC
TRBJ1-3 NA TRBD1 TRBV7-2 CASRTGQGSNTIYF TGTGCCAGCAGAACGGGACAGGGTAGCAACACCATATATTTT
TRBJ1-2 NA NA TRBV27 CASSPFWERGYTF TGTGCCAGCAGCCCCTTTTGGGAACGTGGCTACACCTTC
TRBJ1-1 NA TRBD1 TRBV7-2 CASSVQGGDTEAFF TGTGCCAGCAGCGTACAGGGGGGGGACACTGAAGCTTTCTTT
TRBJ2-2 NA NA TRBV2 CASSRDTNTGELFF TGTGCCAGCAGTAGAGACACAAACACCGGGGAGCTGTTTTTT
TRBJ1-1 NA TRBD1 TRBV5-4 CASSQGTANAEAFF TGTGCCAGCAGCCAAGGGACAGCCAACGCGGAAGCTTTCTTT
TRBJ1-2 NA TRBD1 TRBV19 CASSGTGFVRSTF TGTGCCAGTAGCGGGACAGGGTTTGTGCGAAGCACCTTC
TRBJ2-5 NA TRBD1 TRBV18 CASSPPAGGLGETQYF TGTGCCAGCTCACCACCGGCAGGGGGCTTGGGAGAGACCCAGTACTTC